This T cell receptor beta chain was recorded in a study of control samples from healthy donors and cancer patients. Data came from immunoSEQ multiplex PCR; TCRdb stores just in-frame clones and leaves some out. The data hold approximately 150,000 clones, with around 90% observed a single time. The germline V gene has CDR1 SGHVS and CDR2 FNYEAQ. V gave up 0 bases and J gave up 7 bases, with 19 bases separating them. The CDR3 runs to 17 residues. Material for sequencing was blood. The receptor's source is a man aged 30 to 45 in good health. The V gene is TRBV7-6, the J gene TRBJ2-4, with D maybe TRBD2 (5 bases). CDR3 sequence: CASSLASWELGINIQYF. The CDR3 DNA reads as TGTGCCAGCAGCTTAGCGTCGTGGGAGCTTGGGATTAACATTCAGTACTTC.